The sequence of this TCR beta chain was determined in a study of cytomegalovirus exposure and HLA in healthy donors. In the study overall: The approximately 120 validation repertoires were produced on the same platform as the roughly 690 repertoires of the first cohort. This was reported in a later analysis. Findings and caveats of the study: The authors confirmed in vitro that a few CMV-associated chains were specific for CMV antigens. Altogether, some 170 TCR beta chains were recorded as cytomegalovirus-associated. According to a subsequent analysis, TCR clusters identified in the first cohort showed a tendency to co-occur across the approximately 120 validation repertoires.

This CDR3 comprises 15 residues. The germline CDR1 and CDR2 sequences are SGHVS and FQNEAQ. Trimming pared 5 bases from V and 4 bases from J, leaving 15 bases between. Remarks on this clone: Its antigen is unknown.

Using immunoSEQ multiplex PCR, the repertoire was profiled, and TCRdb retains in-frame clones only, with some absent. This sample has around 71,000 clones; around 96% occur once, and the top ten carry approximately 1.3%. The sequenced material came from PBMCs. This clonotype was sampled from a man aged 18 to 30 in good health and CMV-seropositive. This chain connects TRBV7-8 to TRBJ1-5; perhaps TRBD1 as D (6 bases). CDR3 in amino acids: CASSGGLDRNQPQHF. As DNA, the CDR3 is TGTGCCAGCAGCGGCGGACTGGACAGAAATCAGCCCCAGCATTTT.